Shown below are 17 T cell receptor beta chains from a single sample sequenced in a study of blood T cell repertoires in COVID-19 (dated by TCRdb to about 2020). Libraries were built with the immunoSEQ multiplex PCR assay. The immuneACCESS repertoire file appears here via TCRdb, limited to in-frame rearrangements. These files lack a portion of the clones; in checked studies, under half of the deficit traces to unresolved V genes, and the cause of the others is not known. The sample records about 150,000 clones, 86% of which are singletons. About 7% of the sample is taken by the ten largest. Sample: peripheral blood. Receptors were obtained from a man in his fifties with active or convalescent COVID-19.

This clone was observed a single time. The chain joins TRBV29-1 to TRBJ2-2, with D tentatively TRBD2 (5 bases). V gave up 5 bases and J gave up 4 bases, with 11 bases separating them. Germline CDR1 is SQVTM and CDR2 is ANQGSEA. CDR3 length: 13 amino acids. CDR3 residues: CSVWGAPTGELFF. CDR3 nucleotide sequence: TGCAGCGTTTGGGGAGCCCCCACCGGGGAGCTGTTTTTT.

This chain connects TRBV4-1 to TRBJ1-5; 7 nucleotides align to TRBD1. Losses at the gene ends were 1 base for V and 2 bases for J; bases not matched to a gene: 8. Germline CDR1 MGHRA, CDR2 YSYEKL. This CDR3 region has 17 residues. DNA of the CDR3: TGCGCCAGCAGCCAAGGAAAGGGGGCCAGGGGCAATCAGCCCCAGCATTTT. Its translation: CASSQGKGARGNQPQHF.

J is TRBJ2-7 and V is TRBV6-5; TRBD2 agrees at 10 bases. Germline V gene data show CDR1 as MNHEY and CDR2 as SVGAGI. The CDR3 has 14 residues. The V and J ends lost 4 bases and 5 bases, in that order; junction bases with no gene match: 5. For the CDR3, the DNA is TGTGCCAGCAGTTCAGCGGGAGGGCCTGACGAGCAGTACTTC. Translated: CASSSAGGPDEQYF.

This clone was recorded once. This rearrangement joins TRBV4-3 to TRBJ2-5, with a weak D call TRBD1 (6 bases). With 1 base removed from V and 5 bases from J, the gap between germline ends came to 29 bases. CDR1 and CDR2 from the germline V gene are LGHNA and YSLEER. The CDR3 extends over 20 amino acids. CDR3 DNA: TGCGCCAGCAGCCAAGTTCGGTGGGACACTCAAAAGAAGATTAAGGAGACCCAGTACTTC. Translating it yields CASSQVRWDTQKKIKETQYF.

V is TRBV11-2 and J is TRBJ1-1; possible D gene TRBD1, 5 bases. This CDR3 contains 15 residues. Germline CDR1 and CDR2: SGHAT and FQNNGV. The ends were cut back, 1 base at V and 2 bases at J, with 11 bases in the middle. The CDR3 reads CASSLVPGGNTEAFF. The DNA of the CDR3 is TGTGCCAGCAGCTTAGTACCCGGGGGTAACACTGAAGCTTTCTTT. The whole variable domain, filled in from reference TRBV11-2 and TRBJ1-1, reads EAGVAQSPRYKIIEKRQSVAFWCNPISGHATLYWYQQILGQGPKLLIQFQNNGVVDDSQLPKDRFSAERLKGVDSTLKIQPAKLEDSAVYLCASSLVPGGNTEAFFGQGTRLTVV.

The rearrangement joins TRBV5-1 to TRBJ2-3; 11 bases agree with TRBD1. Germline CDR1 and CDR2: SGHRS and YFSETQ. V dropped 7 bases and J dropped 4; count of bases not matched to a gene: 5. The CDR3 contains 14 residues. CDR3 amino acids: CASRTGGAADTQYF. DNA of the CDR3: TGCGCCAGCCGGACAGGGGGCGCGGCAGATACGCAGTATTTT.

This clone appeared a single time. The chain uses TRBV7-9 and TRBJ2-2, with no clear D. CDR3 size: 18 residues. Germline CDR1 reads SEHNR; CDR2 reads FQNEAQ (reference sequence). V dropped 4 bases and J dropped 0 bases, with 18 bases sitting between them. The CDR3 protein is CASSSLIARASNTGELFF. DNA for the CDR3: TGTGCCAGCAGCTCCCTCATTGCCCGCGCCTCGAACACCGGGGAGCTGTTTTTT. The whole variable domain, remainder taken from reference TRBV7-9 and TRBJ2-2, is DTGVSQNPRHKITKRGQNVTFRCDPISEHNRLYWYRQTLGQGPEFLTYFQNEAQLEKSRLLSDRFSAERPKGSFSTLEIQRTEQGDSAMYLCASSSLIARASNTGELFFGEGSRLTVL.

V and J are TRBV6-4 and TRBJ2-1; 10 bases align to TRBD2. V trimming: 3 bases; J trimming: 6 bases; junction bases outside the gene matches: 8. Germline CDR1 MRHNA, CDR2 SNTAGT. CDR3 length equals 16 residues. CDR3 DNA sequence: TGTGCCAGCAGTGATCTAGCGGGGGTAGGGGTCAATGAGCAGTTCTTC. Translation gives CASSDLAGVGVNEQFF.

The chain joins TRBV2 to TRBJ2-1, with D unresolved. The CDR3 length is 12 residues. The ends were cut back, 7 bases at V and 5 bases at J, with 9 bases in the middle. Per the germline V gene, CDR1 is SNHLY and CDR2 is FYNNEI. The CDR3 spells CASKETHNEQFF. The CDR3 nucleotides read TGTGCCAGCAAAGAAACTCACAATGAGCAGTTCTTC.

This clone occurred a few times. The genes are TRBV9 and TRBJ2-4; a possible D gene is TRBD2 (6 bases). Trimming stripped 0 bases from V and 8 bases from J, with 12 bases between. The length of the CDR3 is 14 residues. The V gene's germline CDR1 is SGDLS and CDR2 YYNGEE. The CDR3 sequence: CASSVARSGDIQYF. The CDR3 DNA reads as TGTGCCAGCAGCGTAGCCAGGTCGGGGGACATTCAGTACTTC.

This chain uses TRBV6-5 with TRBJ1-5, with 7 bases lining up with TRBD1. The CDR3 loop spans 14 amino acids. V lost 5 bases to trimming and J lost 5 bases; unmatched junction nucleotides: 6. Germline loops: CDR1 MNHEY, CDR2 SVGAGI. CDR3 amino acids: CASSTRQGYQPQHF. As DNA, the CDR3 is TGTGCCAGCAGTACCCGACAGGGTTATCAGCCCCAGCATTTT.

This chain's CDR3 is CASSEVRGGETQYF. The DNA for the CDR3 is TGTGCCAGCAGTGAAGTTAGGGGAGGGGAGACCCAGTACTTC. The genes are TRBV2 and TRBJ2-5; 7 nucleotides align to TRBD2. The CDR3 is 14 amino acids. V dropped 1 base and J dropped 5; count of bases not matched to a gene: 4. CDR1 and CDR2 from the germline V gene are SNHLY and FYNNEI.

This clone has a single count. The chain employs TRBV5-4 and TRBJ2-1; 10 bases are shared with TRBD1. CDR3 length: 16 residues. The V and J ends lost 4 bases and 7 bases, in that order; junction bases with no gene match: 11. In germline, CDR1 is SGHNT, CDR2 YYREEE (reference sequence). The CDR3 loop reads CASSGTGALVWNEQFF. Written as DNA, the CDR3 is TGTGCCAGCAGCGGGACAGGGGCGCTGGTTTGGAATGAGCAGTTCTTC.

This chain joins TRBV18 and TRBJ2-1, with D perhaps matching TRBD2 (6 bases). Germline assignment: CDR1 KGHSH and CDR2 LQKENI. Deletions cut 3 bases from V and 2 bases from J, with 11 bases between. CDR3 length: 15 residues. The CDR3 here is CASSPSGNAYNEQFF. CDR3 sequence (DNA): TGTGCCAGCTCACCTAGCGGTAACGCCTACAATGAGCAGTTCTTC.

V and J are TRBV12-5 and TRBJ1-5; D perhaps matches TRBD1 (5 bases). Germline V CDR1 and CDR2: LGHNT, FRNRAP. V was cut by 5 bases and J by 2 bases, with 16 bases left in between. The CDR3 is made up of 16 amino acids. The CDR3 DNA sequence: TGTGCTAGTGGTCAGACGTCAGGGTTAGGCAATCAGCCCCAGCATTTT. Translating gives CASGQTSGLGNQPQHF.

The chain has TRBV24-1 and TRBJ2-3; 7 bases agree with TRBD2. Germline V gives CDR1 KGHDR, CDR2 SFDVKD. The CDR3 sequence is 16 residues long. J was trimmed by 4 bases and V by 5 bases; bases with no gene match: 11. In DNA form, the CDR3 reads TGTGCCACCAGTGGGCGTGGCGGGAGACGCGCAGATACGCAGTATTTT. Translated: CATSGRGGRRADTQYF.

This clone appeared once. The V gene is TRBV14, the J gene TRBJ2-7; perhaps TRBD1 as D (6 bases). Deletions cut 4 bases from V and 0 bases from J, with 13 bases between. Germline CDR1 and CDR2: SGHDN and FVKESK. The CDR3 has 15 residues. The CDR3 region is CASSLSTGYSYEQYF. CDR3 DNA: TGTGCCAGCAGCCTATCGACAGGTTACTCCTACGAGCAGTACTTC.